This T cell receptor beta chain was identified during a study of cytomegalovirus exposure and HLA in healthy donors. CDR1 is GTSNPN and CDR2 is SVGIG in the germline V gene (reference sequence). The CDR3 covers 12 residues. V dropped 6 bases and J dropped 9 bases, with 17 bases sitting between them. The PCR used 60 Vbeta and 13 Jbeta primers. Measured with immunoSEQ multiplex PCR; TCRdb has only the in-frame clones, and not every one. The data contain about 210,000 clones, about four fifths of them singletons. Material for sequencing was PBMCs. J is TRBJ2-5 and V is TRBV30; D might be TRBD1 (5 bases). This receptor was obtained from a woman aged 45 to 65 in good health and CMV-seropositive. This CDR3 reads CACSSSKGAQYF. CDR3 in DNA: TGTGCCTGTAGTAGTAGCAAAGGGGCCCAGTACTTC.